Listed below are T cell receptor beta chains from one sample, sequenced in a study of CD39 and CD103 CD8 tumor-infiltrating T cells. Produced via immunoSEQ multiplex PCR; TCRdb's table is partial and in-frame only. The sample includes roughly 15,000 clones, 90% to 95% seen only once; the top ten take approximately 4.5%. The sample consisted of CD8+ T cells sorted from blood. The receptors come from a human donor with head and neck squamous cell carcinoma. The CDR3 runs from the conserved cysteine through the conserved F or W. The D gene is left open where the match is weak. The listing skips clone size in some rows; elsewhere it reads once, few, many or a size class.

d_call: NA; v_call: TRBV10-3; clone_size: NA; j_call: TRBJ1-1; cdr3_nt: TGTGCCATCAGTGAGCCGACTTTGACAAGGTCGGGCACTGAAGCTTTCTTT; cdr3_aa: CAISEPTLTRSGTEAFF
d_call: TRBD2; v_call: TRBV2; clone_size: NA; j_call: TRBJ2-1; cdr3_nt: TGTGCCAGCAGTGGTGGGTTGGCGGGGGGCCTAGTCGGTGAGCAGTTCTTC; cdr3_aa: CASSGGLAGGLVGEQFF
d_call: NA; v_call: TRBV7-9; clone_size: NA; j_call: TRBJ2-7; cdr3_nt: TGTGCCAGCAGCCCCGACTACGAGCAGTACTTC; cdr3_aa: CASSPDYEQYF
d_call: TRBD2; v_call: TRBV6-1; clone_size: NA; j_call: TRBJ2-7; cdr3_nt: TGTGCCAGCAGTGATGAAGCGGGGGGCTCCTACGAGCAGTACTTC; cdr3_aa: CASSDEAGGSYEQYF
d_call: NA; v_call: TRBV6-5; clone_size: NA; j_call: TRBJ2-2; cdr3_nt: TGTGCCAGCAGTTACTCGGTCACCGGGGAGCTGTTTTTT; cdr3_aa: CASSYSVTGELFF
d_call: NA; v_call: TRBV7-9; clone_size: NA; j_call: TRBJ2-1; cdr3_nt: TGTGCCAGCAGCCTGGGGCCGGCCAACCACAATGAGCAGTTCTTC; cdr3_aa: CASSLGPANHNEQFF
d_call: TRBD1; v_call: TRBV19; clone_size: NA; j_call: TRBJ2-5; cdr3_nt: TGTGCCAGTAGTGGGGGGACAGGGCAGTTGCACTTC; cdr3_aa: CASSGGTGQLHF
d_call: TRBD1; v_call: TRBV10-3; clone_size: NA; j_call: TRBJ1-1; cdr3_nt: TGTGCCATCAGCTTGACAGGGGGGGTGAACACTGAAGCTTTCTTT; cdr3_aa: CAISLTGGVNTEAFF
d_call: NA; v_call: TRBV19; clone_size: once; j_call: TRBJ2-6; cdr3_nt: TGTGCCAGTAGTACTGTCCCCTCTGGGGCCAACGTCCTGACTTTC; cdr3_aa: CASSTVPSGANVLTF
d_call: TRBD2; v_call: TRBV4-1; clone_size: NA; j_call: TRBJ2-1; cdr3_nt: TGCGCCAGCAGCCATGCCCCCGGGGGAGGGCGAAAGAACAATGAGCAGTTCTTC; cdr3_aa: CASSHAPGGGRKNNEQFF
d_call: NA; v_call: TRBV27; clone_size: NA; j_call: TRBJ1-3; cdr3_nt: TGTGCCAGCGATAACGGACAGCGTGTCCTCTCTGGAAACACCATATATTTT; cdr3_aa: CASDNGQRVLSGNTIYF
d_call: NA; v_call: TRBV6-1; clone_size: once; j_call: TRBJ1-1; cdr3_nt: TGTGCCAGCAGTGATACTAGACAGTTCAAAGCTTTCTTT; cdr3_aa: CASSDTRQFKAFF
d_call: NA; v_call: TRBV30; clone_size: NA; j_call: TRBJ1-4; cdr3_nt: TGTGCCTGCCCGAGTGTAACTAATGAAAAACTGTTTTTT; cdr3_aa: CACPSVTNEKLFF
d_call: NA; v_call: TRBV4-1; clone_size: NA; j_call: TRBJ2-7; cdr3_nt: TGCGCCAGCAGCCAAGTTGGGGGCGACGAGCAGTACTTC; cdr3_aa: CASSQVGGDEQYF
d_call: NA; v_call: TRBV9; clone_size: NA; j_call: TRBJ2-1; cdr3_nt: TGTGCCAGCAGCGCCCTGGTCGGGGGAAGCAATGAGCAGTTCTTC; cdr3_aa: CASSALVGGSNEQFF
d_call: TRBD1; v_call: TRBV29-1; clone_size: NA; j_call: TRBJ2-1; cdr3_nt: TGCAGCGTTTCGGGACAGTACAATGAGCAGTTCTTC; cdr3_aa: CSVSGQYNEQFF
d_call: NA; v_call: TRBV28; clone_size: NA; j_call: TRBJ2-7; cdr3_nt: TGTGCCAGCAGGTACACCCTTGATAGTACGGAGCAGTACTTC; cdr3_aa: CASRYTLDSTEQYF
d_call: TRBD1; v_call: TRBV5-4; clone_size: NA; j_call: TRBJ2-2; cdr3_nt: TGTGCCAGCAGCTCTTGGGACAGGGGCACCGGGGAGCTGTTTTTT; cdr3_aa: CASSSWDRGTGELFF
d_call: NA; v_call: TRBV6-4; clone_size: NA; j_call: TRBJ2-3; cdr3_nt: TGTGCCAGCAGTGACGGGGGGGCCACAGATACGCAGTATTTT; cdr3_aa: CASSDGGATDTQYF
d_call: NA; v_call: TRBV27; clone_size: once; j_call: TRBJ2-4; cdr3_nt: TGTGCCAGCACCCACGGACGGGGAGCGAACATTCAGTACTTC; cdr3_aa: CASTHGRGANIQYF
d_call: NA; v_call: TRBV25-1; clone_size: NA; j_call: TRBJ2-2; cdr3_nt: TGTGCCAGCAGTGAATATGGAGCCGGGGAGCTGTTTTTT; cdr3_aa: CASSEYGAGELFF
d_call: NA; v_call: TRBV5-6; clone_size: NA; j_call: TRBJ2-3; cdr3_nt: TGTGCCAGCAGCTTACTGGCCAGGGAGACAGATACGCAGTATTTT; cdr3_aa: CASSLLARETDTQYF
d_call: TRBD2; v_call: TRBV7-9; clone_size: NA; j_call: TRBJ2-5; cdr3_nt: TGTGCCAGCCGAACTAGCGGGGGTACCCAAGAGACCCAGTACTTC; cdr3_aa: CASRTSGGTQETQYF
d_call: TRBD2; v_call: TRBV10-2; clone_size: NA; j_call: TRBJ2-1; cdr3_nt: TGCGCCAGCAAGCTAGCGGGGGGGACGGGGAATGAGCAGTTCTTC; cdr3_aa: CASKLAGGTGNEQFF